One and the same sample provided the 15 T cell receptor beta chains below, sequenced in a study of T cell repertoires in cytomegalovirus infection. MiXCR was run by TCRdb on the reads, yielding one entry per CDR3 protein. In the table there are roughly 230,000 distinct CDR3 sequences, under 25% of which are singletons. Material for sequencing was CD8+ T cells from PBMCs. These receptors all stem from a human donor in good health (CMV status not recorded). Some clones in this sample may be carry-over from other donors' samples.

This chain links TRBV5-4 with TRBJ1-5; D is unclear. From germline, CDR1 is SGHNT and CDR2 YYREEE (reference sequence). V was pared by 0 bases and J by 0 bases, with 7 bases between. This CDR3 has 15 residues. CDR3 nucleotide sequence: TGTGCCAGCAGCTTGGATAGTGATAGCAATCAGCCCCAGCATTTT. Amino acids: CASSLDSDSNQPQHF.

In its sample, this clonotype was seen many times. The rearrangement uses TRBV7-8 and TRBJ1-1, with D maybe TRBD1 (5 bases). CDR1 SGHVS and CDR2 FQNEAQ come from the germline V gene. V lost 2 bases, J lost 5 bases, and 15 bases lay in between. The CDR3 length is 15 residues. CDR3 loop: CASSLRVREGTEAFF. Here the CDR3 DNA reads TGTGCCAGCAGCTTACGAGTTAGAGAGGGGACTGAAGCTTTCTTT.

This clonotype was detected ten times or more. The chain employs TRBV2 and TRBJ1-2; possibly TRBD1 for D (5 bases). From germline, CDR1 is SNHLY and CDR2 FYNNEI. With 5 bases removed from V and 4 bases from J, the gap between germline ends came to 14 bases. This CDR3 has 14 amino acids. The CDR3 DNA sequence: TGTGCCAGCAGTAGTGACAGATCTCTCTATGGCTACACCTTC. It translates to CASSSDRSLYGYTF.

This clonotype was recorded a few times. V and J are TRBV28 and TRBJ1-5; TRBD1 agrees at 11 bases. This CDR3 region has 17 residues. V trimming: 5 bases; J trimming: 1 base; junction bases outside the gene matches: 7. Looked up from germline, CDR1 is MDHEN and CDR2 is SYDVKM. Here the CDR3 DNA reads TGTGCCAGCAGTGGGAGGACAGGGGGCGGGAGCAATCAGCCCCAGCATTTT. Its protein product is CASSGRTGGGSNQPQHF.

The chain uses TRBV10-3 and TRBJ2-1; a possible D gene is TRBD1 (5 bases). The V end lost 3 bases, the J end lost 5 bases, and 8 bases lay between the germline ends. Per the germline V gene, CDR1 is ENHRY and CDR2 is SYGVKD. The CDR3 consists of 13 residues. The CDR3 region is CAISDPTDNEQFF. CDR3 sequence (DNA): TGTGCCATCAGTGACCCGACAGACAATGAGCAGTTCTTC.

Ten or more counts support this clonotype. CDR3 in amino acids: CASSSYNSGELFF. CDR3 DNA sequence: TGTGCCAGCAGTTCCTACAACTCCGGGGAGCTGTTTTTT. This chain connects TRBV6-5 to TRBJ2-2; the D is unclear. The CDR3 has 13 residues. In germline, CDR1 is MNHEY, CDR2 SVGAGI. V was cut by 4 bases and J by 6 bases, with 9 bases left in between.

The sample holds a few counts of this clonotype. This chain's CDR3 is CASTSTVEAFF. The CDR3 nucleotides read TGTGCCAGTACCTCGACGGTCGAAGCTTTCTTT. This chain joins TRBV19 and TRBJ1-1; D is undetermined. The germline V and J ends were trimmed by 7 bases and 8 bases, with 11 bases remaining between them. The germline gives CDR1 LNHDA, CDR2 SQIVND (reference sequence). This CDR3 region has 11 residues.

The chain employs TRBV20-1 and TRBJ1-2, with TRBD1 matching 9 bases. CDR1 and CDR2 from the germline V gene are DFQATT and SNEGSKA (reference sequence). The ends lost 3 bases at V and 8 bases at J; junction bases unmatched: 10. CDR3 length: 14 residues. CDR3 coding DNA: TGCAGTGCTAGGGGACAGGGACACATCCAGGGCTACACCTTC. This sequence encodes CSARGQGHIQGYTF.

This sequence joins TRBV2 and TRBJ1-2; tentative D call: TRBD1 (5 bases). Trimming took off 6 bases at V and 4 bases at J, with 18 bases between the two ends. The CDR3 length is 15 residues. Germline CDR1 is SNHLY and CDR2 is FYNNEI. The CDR3 protein is CASREGPAPIYGYTF. The CDR3 nucleotides read TGTGCCAGCAGGGAGGGACCCGCCCCAATCTATGGCTACACCTTC.

The rearrangement joins TRBV9 to TRBJ2-3, with D tentatively TRBD2 (5 bases). Trimming took 2 bases from V and 4 from J, leaving 20 bases between them. Germline values: CDR1 SGDLS, CDR2 YYNGEE. The CDR3 runs 17 residues. The CDR3, as DNA: TGTGCCAGCAGCGTCCGCCCCTCCCGGGGAGCCGCAGATACGCAGTATTTT. Amino acids: CASSVRPSRGAADTQYF.

This clonotype was counted a few times. The chain combines TRBV19 with TRBJ2-1; the match to TRBD2 covers 13 bases. Trimming removed 6 bases from V and 9 bases from J; junction bases left unmatched: 8. The V gene's germline CDR1 is LNHDA and CDR2 SQIVND (reference sequence). The CDR3 has 15 residues. CDR3 loop: CASRQLAGGAPEQFF. Here the CDR3 DNA reads TGTGCCAGTAGACAACTAGCGGGGGGGGCCCCTGAGCAGTTCTTC.

This clonotype was recorded a few times. The chain is built from TRBV20-1 and TRBJ2-1; weak D call: TRBD2 (6 bases). V lost 2 bases to trimming and J lost 5 bases, with 16 bases between them. CDR1 is DFQATT and CDR2 is SNEGSKA in the germline V gene (reference sequence). The CDR3 sequence is 15 residues long. The CDR3 DNA reads TGCAGTGCTAGAACTGTCGGGGGATCGGACAATGAGCAGTTCTTC. Translation gives CSARTVGGSDNEQFF.

Within the sample, this clonotype is medium-sized. The V call is TRBV7-8, the J call TRBJ1-2; D might be TRBD1 (5 bases). The germline CDR1 and CDR2 sequences are SGHVS and FQNEAQ. Trimming removed 3 bases from V and 4 bases from J, with 9 bases in between. The CDR3 loop spans 13 amino acids. CDR3 coding DNA: TGTGCCAGCAGCTTGACAGAATCCTATGGCTACACCTTC. Its protein product is CASSLTESYGYTF.

This clonotype has a handful of counts. This rearrangement joins TRBV7-6 to TRBJ2-7; possibly TRBD2 for D (5 bases). Germline V gene lookup returns CDR1 SGHVS and CDR2 FNYEAQ. The CDR3 runs to 15 residues. V was shortened by 1 base and J by 2 bases, with 12 bases between the two germline ends. DNA for the CDR3: TGTGCCAGCAGCTTAGGAGCGGCTCTCCCCTACGAGCAGTACTTC. Its protein is CASSLGAALPYEQYF.

The gene calls are TRBV12-5 and TRBJ1-4; D is unresolved. Per germline, CDR1 LGHNT and CDR2 FRNRAP. Trimming cost V 7 bases and J 0 bases, with 9 bases left between them. The CDR3 is 14 residues long. This chain's CDR3 is CASDWASTNEKLFF. The CDR3 nucleotides are TGTGCTAGTGACTGGGCCTCAACTAATGAAAAACTGTTTTTT.